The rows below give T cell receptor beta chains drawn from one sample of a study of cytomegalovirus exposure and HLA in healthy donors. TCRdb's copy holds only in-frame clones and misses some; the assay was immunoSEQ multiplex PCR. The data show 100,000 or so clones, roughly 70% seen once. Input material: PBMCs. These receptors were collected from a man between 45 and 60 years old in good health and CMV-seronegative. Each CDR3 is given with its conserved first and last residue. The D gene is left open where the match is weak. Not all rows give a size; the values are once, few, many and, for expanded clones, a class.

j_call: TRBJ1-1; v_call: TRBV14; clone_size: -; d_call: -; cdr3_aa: CASSPRGNRQLNTEAFF; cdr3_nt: TGTGCCAGCAGCCCGAGGGGGAACCGACAGCTGAACACTGAAGCTTTCTTT
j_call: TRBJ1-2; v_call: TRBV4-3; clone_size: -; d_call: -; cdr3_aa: CASSPGSGGVGYTF; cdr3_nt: TGCGCCAGCAGCCCCGGGTCGGGGGGCGTAGGCTACACCTTC
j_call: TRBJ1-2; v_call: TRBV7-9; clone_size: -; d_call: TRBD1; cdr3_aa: CASSPKGQGPRKGYTF; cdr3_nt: TGTGCCAGCAGCCCGAAAGGACAGGGCCCACGAAAGGGCTACACCTTC
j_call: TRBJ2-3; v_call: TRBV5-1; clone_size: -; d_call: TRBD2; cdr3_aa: CASSLGLATDTQYF; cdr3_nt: TGCGCCAGCAGCCTGGGACTAGCAACAGATACGCAGTATTTT
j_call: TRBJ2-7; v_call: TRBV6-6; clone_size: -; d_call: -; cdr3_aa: CASREREQYF; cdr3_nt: TGTGCCAGCAGAGAGAGGGAGCAGTACTTC
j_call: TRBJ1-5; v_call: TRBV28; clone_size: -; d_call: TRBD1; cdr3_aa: CASSKSGRGIGNQPQHF; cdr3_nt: TGTGCCAGCAGTAAGTCGGGCAGGGGGATTGGCAATCAGCCCCAGCATTTT
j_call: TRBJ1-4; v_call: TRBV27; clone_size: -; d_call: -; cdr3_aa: CASRAEKLFF; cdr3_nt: TGTGCCAGCAGGGCAGAAAAACTGTTTTTT
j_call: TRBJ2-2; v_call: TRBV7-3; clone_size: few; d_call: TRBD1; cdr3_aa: CASSLGGTGHTGELFF; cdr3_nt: TGTGCCAGCAGCTTAGGCGGGACAGGGCACACCGGGGAGCTGTTTTTT
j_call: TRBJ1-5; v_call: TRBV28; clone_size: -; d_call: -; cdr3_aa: CASSIPRDIQPQHF; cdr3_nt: TGTGCCAGCAGTATACCCCGGGACATTCAGCCCCAGCATTTT
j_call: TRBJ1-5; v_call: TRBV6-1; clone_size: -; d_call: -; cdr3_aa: CASSEAFGGFNQPQHF; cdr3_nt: TGTGCCAGCAGTGAAGCTTTCGGGGGGTTTAATCAGCCCCAGCATTTT
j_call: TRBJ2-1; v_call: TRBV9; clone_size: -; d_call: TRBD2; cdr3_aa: CASSRSLAGEQFF; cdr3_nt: TGTGCCAGCAGCCGATCCCTAGCGGGTGAGCAGTTCTTC
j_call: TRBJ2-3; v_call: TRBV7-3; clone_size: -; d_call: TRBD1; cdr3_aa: CASSRTGGPDTQYF; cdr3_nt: TGTGCCAGCAGCCGAACAGGGGGTCCAGATACGCAGTATTTT
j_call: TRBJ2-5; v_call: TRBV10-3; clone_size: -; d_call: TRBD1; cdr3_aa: CAISKDRGGQETQYF; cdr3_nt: TGTGCCATCAGCAAGGACAGGGGGGGCCAAGAGACCCAGTACTTC
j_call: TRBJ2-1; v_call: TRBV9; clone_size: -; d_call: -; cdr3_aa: CASSGLQGFEQFF; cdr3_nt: TGTGCCAGCAGCGGATTGCAGGGATTTGAGCAGTTCTTC
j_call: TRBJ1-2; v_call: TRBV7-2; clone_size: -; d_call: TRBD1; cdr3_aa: CASSPQGVGYGYTF; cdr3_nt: TGTGCCAGCAGCCCACAGGGGGTGGGCTATGGCTACACCTTC
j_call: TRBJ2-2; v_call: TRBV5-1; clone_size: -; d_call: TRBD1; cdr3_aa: CASSSPWDRGTGELFF; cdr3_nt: TGCGCCAGCAGCTCGCCGTGGGACAGGGGGACCGGGGAGCTGTTTTTT
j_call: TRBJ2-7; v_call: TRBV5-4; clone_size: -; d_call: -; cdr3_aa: CASSSSGSLNYEQYF; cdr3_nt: TGTGCCAGCAGCTCGAGCGGCTCCCTCAACTACGAGCAGTACTTC
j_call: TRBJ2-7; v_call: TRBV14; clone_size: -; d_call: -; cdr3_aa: CASSQVHGQSYEQYF; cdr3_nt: TGTGCCAGCAGCCAAGTTCATGGACAGAGCTACGAGCAGTACTTC
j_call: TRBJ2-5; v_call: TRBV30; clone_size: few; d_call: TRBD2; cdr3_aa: CAWSGGGVMTQYF; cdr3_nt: TGTGCCTGGAGTGGCGGGGGGGTTATGACCCAGTACTTC
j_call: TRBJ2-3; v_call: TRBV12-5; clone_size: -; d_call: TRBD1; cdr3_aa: CASGSGQGARDTQYF; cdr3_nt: TGTGCTAGTGGTTCGGGACAGGGGGCGCGAGATACGCAGTATTTT
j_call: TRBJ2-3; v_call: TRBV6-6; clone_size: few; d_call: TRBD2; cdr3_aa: CASRGTLAGGDTQYF; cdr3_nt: TGTGCCAGCCGCGGCACCCTAGCGGGGGGAGATACGCAGTATTTT
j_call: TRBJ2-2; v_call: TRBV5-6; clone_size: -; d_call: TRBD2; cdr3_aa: CATLQWTSGGRAGELFF; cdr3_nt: TGTGCCACCCTACAGTGGACTAGCGGGGGAAGGGCCGGGGAGCTGTTTTTT
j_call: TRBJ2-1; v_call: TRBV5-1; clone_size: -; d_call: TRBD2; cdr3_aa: CASSLPGTSGRVQYNEQFF; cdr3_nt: TGCGCCAGCAGCTTGCCCGGGACTAGCGGGAGGGTACAATACAATGAGCAGTTCTTC
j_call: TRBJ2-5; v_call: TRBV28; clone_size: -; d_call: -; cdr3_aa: CASSFERGRETQYF; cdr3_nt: TGTGCCAGCAGTTTCGAAAGGGGAAGGGAGACCCAGTACTTC
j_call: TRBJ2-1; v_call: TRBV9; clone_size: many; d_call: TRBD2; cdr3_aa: CASSVGLAGPKGEEQFF; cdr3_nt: TGTGCCAGCAGCGTCGGACTAGCGGGCCCAAAGGGGGAGGAGCAGTTCTTC
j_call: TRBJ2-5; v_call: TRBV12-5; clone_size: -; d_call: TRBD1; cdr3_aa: CASAPGQILQETQYF; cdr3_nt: TGTGCTAGTGCCCCGGGACAGATACTCCAAGAGACCCAGTACTTC
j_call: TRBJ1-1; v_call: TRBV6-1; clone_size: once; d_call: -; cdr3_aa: CASSRDIGEAFF; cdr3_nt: TGTGCCAGCAGTCGGGACATTGGTGAAGCTTTCTTT
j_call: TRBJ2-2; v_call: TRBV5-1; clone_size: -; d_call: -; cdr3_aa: CASSFLDGVTGELFF; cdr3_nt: TGCGCCAGCAGCTTTTTAGACGGAGTGACCGGGGAGCTGTTTTTT
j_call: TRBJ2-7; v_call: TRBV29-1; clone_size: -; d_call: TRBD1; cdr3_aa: CSVQGASYEQYF; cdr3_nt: TGCAGCGTCCAGGGGGCCTCCTACGAGCAGTACTTC
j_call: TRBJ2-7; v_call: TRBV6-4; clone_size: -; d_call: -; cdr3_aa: CASSDQIGGTSEQYF; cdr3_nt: TGTGCCAGCAGTGACCAGATCGGGGGAACCAGCGAGCAGTACTTC
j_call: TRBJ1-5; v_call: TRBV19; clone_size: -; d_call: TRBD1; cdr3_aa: CASKATGGEQPQHF; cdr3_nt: TGTGCCAGTAAAGCGACAGGGGGGGAGCAGCCCCAGCATTTT
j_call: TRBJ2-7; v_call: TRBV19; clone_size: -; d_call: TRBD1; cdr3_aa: CASRRTGVDEQYF; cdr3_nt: TGTGCCAGTCGCCGGACAGGGGTGGACGAGCAGTACTTC
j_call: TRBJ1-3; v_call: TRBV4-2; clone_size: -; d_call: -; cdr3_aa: CASSQERGSGNTIYF; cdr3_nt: TGTGCCAGCAGCCAAGAGCGCGGCTCTGGAAACACCATATATTTT
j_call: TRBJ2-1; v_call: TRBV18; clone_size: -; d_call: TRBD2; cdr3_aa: CASSPRTSGAGDEQFF; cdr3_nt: TGTGCCAGCTCACCTAGGACTAGCGGGGCGGGCGATGAGCAGTTCTTC
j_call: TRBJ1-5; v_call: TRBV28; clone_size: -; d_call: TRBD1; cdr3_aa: CASTQDRVGSGPQHF; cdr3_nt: TGTGCCAGCACCCAAGACAGGGTTGGGAGTGGGCCCCAGCATTTT
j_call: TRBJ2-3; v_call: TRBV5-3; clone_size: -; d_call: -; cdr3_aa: CARRRRRDRGTDTQYF; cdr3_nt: TGTGCCAGAAGAAGGAGGCGGGATAGGGGCACAGATACGCAGTATTTT
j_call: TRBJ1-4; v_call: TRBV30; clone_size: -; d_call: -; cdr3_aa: CAWSGGLSGEKLFF; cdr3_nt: TGTGCCTGGAGTGGGGGACTAAGTGGGGAAAAACTGTTTTTT
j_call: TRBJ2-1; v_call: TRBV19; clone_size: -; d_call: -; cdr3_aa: CASRQTGINEQFF; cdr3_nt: TGTGCCAGTAGACAGACCGGAATCAATGAGCAGTTCTTC
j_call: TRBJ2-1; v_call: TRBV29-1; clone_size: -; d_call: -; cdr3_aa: CSVEDLALEGNEQFF; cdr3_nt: TGCAGCGTTGAAGACCTAGCGTTAGAAGGAAATGAGCAGTTCTTC
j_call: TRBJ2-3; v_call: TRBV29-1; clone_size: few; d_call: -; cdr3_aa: CSACPRGTDTQYF; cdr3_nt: TGCAGCGCTTGCCCCCGCGGCACAGATACGCAGTATTTT
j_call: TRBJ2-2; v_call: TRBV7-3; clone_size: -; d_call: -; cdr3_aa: CASSSSDRRGELFF; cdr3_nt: TGTGCCAGCAGCTCCTCAGACAGGCGCGGAGAGCTGTTTTTT
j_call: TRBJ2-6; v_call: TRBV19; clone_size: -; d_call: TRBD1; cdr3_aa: CASSIGTGGKAGANVLTF; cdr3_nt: TGTGCCAGTAGTATCGGGACAGGGGGCAAAGCAGGGGCCAACGTCCTGACTTTC
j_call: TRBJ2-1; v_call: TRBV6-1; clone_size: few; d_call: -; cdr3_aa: CASSETPGGYNEQFF; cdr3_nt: TGTGCCAGCAGTGAAACCCCCGGGGGCTACAATGAGCAGTTCTTC
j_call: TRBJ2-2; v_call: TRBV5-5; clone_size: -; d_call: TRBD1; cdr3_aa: CASRTGQATGELFF; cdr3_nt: TGTGCCAGCAGAACGGGACAGGCCACCGGGGAGCTGTTTTTT
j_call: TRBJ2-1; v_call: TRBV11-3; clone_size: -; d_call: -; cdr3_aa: CASSQRGRGGLNEQFF; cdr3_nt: TGTGCCAGCAGCCAACGGGGAAGAGGCGGACTCAATGAGCAGTTCTTC
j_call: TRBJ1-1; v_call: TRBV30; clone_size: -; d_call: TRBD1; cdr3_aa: CAWSATNRGDGAEAFF; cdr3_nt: TGTGCCTGGAGTGCCACCAACAGGGGAGATGGGGCTGAAGCTTTCTTT
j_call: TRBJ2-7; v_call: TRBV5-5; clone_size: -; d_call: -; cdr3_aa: CASSPDLGDSFTYEQYF; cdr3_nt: TGTGCCAGCAGCCCCGACCTGGGTGACAGCTTCACCTACGAGCAGTACTTC
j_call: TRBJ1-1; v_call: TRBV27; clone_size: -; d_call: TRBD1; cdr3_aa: CASSPGDSYTEAFF; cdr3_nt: TGTGCCAGCAGTCCGGGGGACAGTTACACTGAAGCTTTCTTT
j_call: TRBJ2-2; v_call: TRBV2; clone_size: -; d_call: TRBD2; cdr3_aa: CASSGGGANTGELFF; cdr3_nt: TGTGCCAGCAGTGGCGGGGGAGCGAACACCGGGGAGCTGTTTTTT
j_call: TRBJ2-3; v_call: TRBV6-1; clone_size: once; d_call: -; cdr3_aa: CASGPGLVTDTQYF; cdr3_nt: TGTGCCAGCGGACCGGGACTGGTCACAGATACGCAGTATTTT
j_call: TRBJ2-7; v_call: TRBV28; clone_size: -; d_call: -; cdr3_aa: CASSLLGREQYF; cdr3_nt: TGTGCCAGCAGTTTGCTGGGCCGGGAGCAGTACTTC
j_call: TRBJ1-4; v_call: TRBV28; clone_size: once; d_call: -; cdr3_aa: CASSLRGATATNEKLFF; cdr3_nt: TGTGCCAGCAGTTTGCGGGGGGCGACGGCAACTAATGAAAAACTGTTTTTT
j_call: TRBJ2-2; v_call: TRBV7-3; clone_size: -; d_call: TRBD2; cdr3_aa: CASSPVRATSGRPNTGELFF; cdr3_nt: TGTGCCAGCAGCCCCGTTCGGGCGACTAGCGGGAGACCGAACACCGGGGAGCTGTTTTTT
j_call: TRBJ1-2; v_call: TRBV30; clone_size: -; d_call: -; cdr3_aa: CAWAFQGSYGYTF; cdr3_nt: TGTGCCTGGGCCTTTCAGGGTAGCTATGGCTACACCTTC
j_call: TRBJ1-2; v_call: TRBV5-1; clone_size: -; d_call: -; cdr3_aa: CASSSLDRNYGYTF; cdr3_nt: TGCGCCAGCTCCTCTCTGGACAGAAACTATGGCTACACCTTC
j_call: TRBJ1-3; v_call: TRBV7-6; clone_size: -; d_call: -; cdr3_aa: CASSSPSSGNTIYF; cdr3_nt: TGTGCCAGCAGCTCCCCATCCTCTGGAAACACCATATATTTT
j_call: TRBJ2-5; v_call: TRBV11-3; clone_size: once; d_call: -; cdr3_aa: CASSLNIQETQYF; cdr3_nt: TGTGCCAGCAGCTTAAACATCCAAGAGACCCAGTACTTC